The 26 T cell receptor beta chains below all came from one sample that was sequenced in a study of OX40 agonist ivuxolimab in advanced cancers. Method: immunoSEQ multiplex PCR; TCRdb's copy keeps in-frame clones and lacks some. The data contain about 60,000 clones, approximately 84% of them singletons. Sequencing used CD4+ or CD8+ T cells sorted from blood, obtained in a trial of the OX40 agonist ivuxolimab. These receptor sequences come from an adult with an advanced solid tumor such as melanoma, head and neck, liver or kidney cancer.

This chain joins TRBV6-1 and TRBJ2-7, with 7 nucleotides matching TRBD2. The CDR3 covers 14 residues. Germline CDR1 is MNHNS and CDR2 is SASEGT. V dropped 9 bases and J dropped 4; count of bases not matched to a gene: 12. DNA of the CDR3: TGTGCCAGTGGGTTAGTGGGGGGGTTTTACGAGCAGTACTTC. Translating it yields CASGLVGGFYEQYF.

J is TRBJ2-1 and V is TRBV5-6, with 9 bases aligning to TRBD1. The germline V gene has CDR1 SGHDT and CDR2 YYEEEE. The CDR3 spans 15 residues. With V trimmed by 0 bases and J by 4 bases, 2 bases remained unmatched. In nucleotides, the CDR3 is TGTGCCAGCAGCTTGGAGGACAGGGGTTACAATGAGCAGTTCTTC. This gives the protein CASSLEDRGYNEQFF.

The chain links TRBV7-8 to TRBJ2-7, with 7 nucleotides matching TRBD1. Germline V gives CDR1 SGHVS, CDR2 FQNEAQ. This CDR3 has 14 amino acids. The J segment lost 5 bases and the V segment lost 4 bases, leaving 8 bases of the junction unmatched. The CDR3 bases are TGTGCCAGCAGCTCAGACAGGGACCCCCACGAGCAGTACTTC. Amino acids: CASSSDRDPHEQYF.

The J gene is TRBJ1-1, the V gene TRBV5-6, with 9 bases lining up with TRBD1. The V and J ends lost 4 bases and 0 bases, in that order; junction bases with no gene match: 10. The germline V gene encodes CDR1 SGHDT and CDR2 YYEEEE. The CDR3 totals 17 residues. CDR3 nucleotide sequence: TGTGCCAGCAGCCCGTACAGGGGGCCACTACTGAACACTGAAGCTTTCTTT. Translated, it gives CASSPYRGPLLNTEAFF.

V usage is TRBV27 and J usage is TRBJ1-5; possible D gene TRBD1, 5 bases. The CDR3 sequence is 14 residues long. The germline V gene encodes CDR1 MNHEY and CDR2 SMNVEV (reference sequence). Deletions cut 9 bases from V and 4 bases from J, with 16 bases between. CDR3 bases: TGTGCCAGTCATGCGGGGCAGACAAATCAGCCCCAGCATTTT. Translated: CASHAGQTNQPQHF.

The chain joins TRBV27 to TRBJ2-7; 7 positions match TRBD2. The germline gives CDR1 MNHEY, CDR2 SMNVEV (reference sequence). CDR3 length: 13 amino acids. V dropped 2 bases and J dropped 6; count of bases not matched to a gene: 4. CDR3 residues: CASSLGTGGEQYF. The CDR3 nucleotides are TGTGCCAGCAGTTTAGGCACGGGAGGCGAGCAGTACTTC.

The V call is TRBV7-9, the J call TRBJ1-1; D is uncertain. Between the trimmed V and J ends, which lost 1 base and 4 bases, there was a span of 7 bases. The germline V gene has CDR1 SEHNR and CDR2 FQNEAQ (reference sequence). The CDR3 totals 13 residues. CDR3 bases: TGTGCCAGCAGCTTAGGGTACGGCACTGAAGCTTTCTTT. Protein sequence: CASSLGYGTEAFF.

V gene TRBV5-6 combines with J gene TRBJ2-7, with D perhaps TRBD1 or TRBD2 (6 bases each). Trimming took off 4 bases at V and 9 bases at J, with 17 bases between the two ends. The germline CDR1 and CDR2 sequences are SGHDT and YYEEEE. This CDR3 region has 13 residues. The CDR3: CASSIVLGGRQYF. As DNA, the CDR3 is TGTGCCAGCAGCATAGTTCTTGGGGGGCGGCAGTACTTC.

The rearrangement uses TRBV25-1 and TRBJ1-4, with no clear D. Per the germline V gene, CDR1 is MGHDK and CDR2 is SYGVNS. The length of the CDR3 is 16 residues. With 2 bases removed from V and 1 base from J, the gap between germline ends came to 11 bases. This chain's CDR3 is CASSEIQSRTNEKLFF. The CDR3 DNA reads as TGTGCCAGCAGTGAAATTCAATCCAGAACTAATGAAAAACTGTTTTTT.

The table lists this clone with a count of one. This chain uses TRBV27 with TRBJ2-3; D gene ambiguous. The CDR3 consists of 13 residues. V was cut by 5 bases and J by 3 bases, with 9 bases left in between. Germline CDR1 reads MNHEY; CDR2 reads SMNVEV (reference sequence). CDR3 bases: TGTGCCAGCAGTATCGCAGTTACAGATACGCAGTATTTT. This codes for CASSIAVTDTQYF.

CDR3 sequence: CASSDSHGTEAFF. The CDR3 bases are TGTGCCAGCAGTGACTCGCATGGCACTGAAGCTTTCTTT. This chain uses TRBV6-4 with TRBJ1-1; D is unresolved. CDR3 length equals 13 residues. Germline CDR1 MRHNA, CDR2 SNTAGT. V was trimmed by 0 bases and J by 4 bases, leaving 6 bases between them.

The chain couples TRBV10-3 to TRBJ1-5, with 7 bases that match TRBD1. Trimming at V came to 1 base and at J to 5 bases, leaving 5 bases not matched to a gene. This CDR3 has 15 residues. Germline V lookup: CDR1 ENHRY, CDR2 SYGVKD. CDR3 nucleotides: TGTGCCATCAGTGAGTTGTCAGGGACAGATCAGCCCCAGCATTTT. As protein: CAISELSGTDQPQHF.

The chain carries TRBV6-1 and TRBJ1-1; D unresolved. Germline CDR1 and CDR2: MNHNS and SASEGT. With 2 bases removed from V and 1 base from J, the gap between germline ends came to 11 bases. This CDR3 comprises 15 residues. The CDR3 here is CASSERVWENTEAFF. The CDR3 nucleotides read TGTGCCAGCAGTGAAAGGGTTTGGGAGAACACTGAAGCTTTCTTT.

This chain joins TRBV9 and TRBJ2-1; 7 bases map to TRBD2. Trimming took 0 bases from V and 3 from J; bases not matched to a gene: 3. In germline, CDR1 is SGDLS, CDR2 YYNGEE. CDR3 length: 15 amino acids. The CDR3 DNA follows: TGTGCCAGCAGCGTAGGTGGCGGGGGCTACAATGAGCAGTTCTTC. This sequence encodes CASSVGGGGYNEQFF.

This clone was counted once. The chain employs TRBV2 and TRBJ1-2; D is ambiguous. Trimming took off 4 bases at V and 4 bases at J, with 10 bases between the two ends. Germline V gene sequence: CDR1 SNHLY, CDR2 FYNNEI. This CDR3 comprises 13 residues. CDR3 amino acids: CASSVPEGYGYTF. CDR3 bases: TGTGCCAGCAGTGTACCAGAGGGCTATGGCTACACCTTC.

V is TRBV4-3 and J is TRBJ1-6; D unresolved. The V end lost 4 bases, the J end lost 0 bases, and 10 bases lay between the germline ends. Germline V lookup: CDR1 LGHNA, CDR2 YSLEER. This CDR3 region has 16 residues. CDR3 sequence reads: CASSLRVSSYNSPLHF. The CDR3 DNA is TGCGCCAGCAGCCTCAGAGTCAGCTCCTATAATTCACCCCTCCACTTT.

This clone was counted a single time. The V gene is TRBV19, the J gene TRBJ1-2; D gene unclear. The CDR3 has 14 amino acids. Trimming pared 3 bases from V and 7 bases from J, leaving 15 bases between. Per germline, CDR1 LNHDA and CDR2 SQIVND (reference sequence). CDR3 DNA: TGTGCCAGTAGTATTCGAGGTTTCTATGGTGGCTACACCTTC. It codes for CASSIRGFYGGYTF.

The rearrangement links TRBV18 to TRBJ2-1; D gene unclear. From germline, CDR1 is KGHSH and CDR2 LQKENI. V was cut by 6 bases and J by 8 bases, with 11 bases left in between. The CDR3 is made up of 12 amino acids. The CDR3 DNA is TGTGCCAGCTCGGGTGGTACGGATGAGCAGTTCTTC. Encoded protein: CASSGGTDEQFF.

The rearrangement joins TRBV28 to TRBJ1-5, with D possibly being TRBD1 (6 bases). The germline gives CDR1 MDHEN, CDR2 SYDVKM. V gave up 5 bases and J gave up 4 bases, with 21 bases separating them. The CDR3 totals 17 residues. DNA of the CDR3: TGTGCCAGCAGTCCAGGAGGGGGGACACCCAGTAATCAGCCCCAGCATTTT. Residues: CASSPGGGTPSNQPQHF.

This clone occurred once. This rearrangement joins TRBV27 to TRBJ2-7; 10 bases agree with TRBD1. Germline CDR1 is MNHEY and CDR2 is SMNVEV (reference sequence). The CDR3 is 13 residues long. Unmatched junction bases numbered 2, after V lost 3 bases and J lost 6 bases. CDR3 protein: CASSLDRGSEQYF. CDR3 bases: TGTGCCAGCAGTTTGGACAGGGGGAGCGAGCAGTACTTC.

The table lists this clone with a count of one. J is TRBJ2-7 and V is TRBV5-6, with 7 bases lining up with TRBD1. With V trimmed by 3 bases and J by 2 bases, 2 bases remained unmatched. CDR1 SGHDT and CDR2 YYEEEE come from the germline V gene. This CDR3 is 13 amino acids long. Here the CDR3 DNA reads TGTGCCAGCAGCTCGGGACAGACCTACGAGCAGTACTTC. Its translation: CASSSGQTYEQYF.

This clone appeared a single time. J is TRBJ1-2 and V is TRBV10-3; 11 bases match TRBD1. V shed 0 bases, J shed 6 bases, and the junction held 6 bases outside the gene matches. The germline CDR1 and CDR2 sequences are ENHRY and SYGVKD. This CDR3 has 16 residues. CDR3 DNA sequence: TGTGCCATCAGTGAGTCCGGGACAGGGGGGCTCGATGGCTACACCTTC. Translation: CAISESGTGGLDGYTF.

J is TRBJ2-7 and V is TRBV13; unclear D gene. V was pared by 5 bases and J by 6 bases, with 20 bases between. CDR1 PRHDT and CDR2 FYEKMQ come from the germline V gene (reference sequence). CDR3 size: 15 residues. The CDR3 spells CASSASFFPGLEQYF. The CDR3, as DNA: TGTGCCAGCAGCGCAAGTTTTTTCCCAGGTCTCGAGCAGTACTTC.

This clone was found once. The gene calls are TRBV5-1 and TRBJ2-7; D remains ambiguous. Trimming took off 1 base at V and 5 bases at J, with 10 bases between the two ends. The CDR3 has 13 amino acids. Germline loops: CDR1 SGHRS, CDR2 YFSETQ. The CDR3 spells CASSLRVWDEQYF. The CDR3 DNA follows: TGCGCCAGCAGCTTGAGGGTCTGGGACGAGCAGTACTTC. The whole variable domain, remainder taken from reference TRBV5-1 and TRBJ2-7, is KAGVTQTPRYLIKTRGQQVTLSCSPISGHRSVSWYQQTPGQGLQFLFEYFSETQRNKGNFPGRFSGRQFSNSRSEMNVSTLELGDSALYLCASSLRVWDEQYFGPGTRLTVT.

J is TRBJ2-1 and V is TRBV6-5; D is undetermined. Trimming pared 4 bases from V and 0 bases from J, leaving 10 bases between. CDR3 size: 15 residues. Per the germline V gene, CDR1 is MNHEY and CDR2 is SVGAGI. CDR3 sequence reads: CASSLSVSSYNEQFF. CDR3 DNA: TGTGCCAGCAGTTTAAGTGTGAGCTCCTACAATGAGCAGTTCTTC.

CDR3 bases: TGTGCCAGCAGTTTACTAAGGGGCAGGGCTCTTTCGCGTTATAGCAATCAGCCCCAGCATTTT. This sequence encodes CASSLLRGRALSRYSNQPQHF. The V gene is TRBV27, the J gene TRBJ1-5; D might be TRBD1 (5 bases). This CDR3 has 21 residues. Per germline, CDR1 MNHEY and CDR2 SMNVEV (reference sequence). The V and J ends lost 2 bases and 0 bases respectively, with 26 bases between them.